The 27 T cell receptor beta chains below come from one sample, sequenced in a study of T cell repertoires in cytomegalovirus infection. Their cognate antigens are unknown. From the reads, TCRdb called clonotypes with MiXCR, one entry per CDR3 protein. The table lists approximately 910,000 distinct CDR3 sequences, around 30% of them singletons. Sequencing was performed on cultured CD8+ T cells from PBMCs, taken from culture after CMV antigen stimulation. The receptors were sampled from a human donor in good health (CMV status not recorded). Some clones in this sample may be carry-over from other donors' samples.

DNA of the CDR3: TGTGCTAGTGGTTTGGGGTGGGCAGCTAGCACAGATACGCAGTATTTT. It is translated as CASGLGWAASTDTQYF. This chain uses TRBV12-5 with TRBJ2-3, with D unclear. Per the germline V gene, CDR1 is LGHNT and CDR2 is FRNRAP. Between the trimmed V and J ends, which lost 1 base and 0 bases, there was a span of 11 bases. This CDR3 region has 16 residues.

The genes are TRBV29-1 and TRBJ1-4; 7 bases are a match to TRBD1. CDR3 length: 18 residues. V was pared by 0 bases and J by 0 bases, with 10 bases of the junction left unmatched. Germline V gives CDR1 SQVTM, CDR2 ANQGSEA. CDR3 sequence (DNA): TGCAGCGTTGAAGACTCAGCGGCAGGGGGAGCAACTAATGAAAAACTGTTTTTT. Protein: CSVEDSAAGGATNEKLFF. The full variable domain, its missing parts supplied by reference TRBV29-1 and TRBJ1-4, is SAVISQKPSRDICQRGTSLTIQCQVDSQVTMMFWYRQQPGQSLTLIATANQGSEATYESGFVIDKFPISRPNLTFSTLTVSNMSPEDSSIYLCSVEDSAAGGATNEKLFFGSGTQLSVL.

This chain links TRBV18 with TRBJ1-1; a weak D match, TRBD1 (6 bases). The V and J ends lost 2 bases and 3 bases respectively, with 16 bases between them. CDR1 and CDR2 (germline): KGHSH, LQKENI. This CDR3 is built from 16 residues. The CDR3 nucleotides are TGTGCCAGCTCACCATCTCAACAGGGATGGGACACTGAAGCTTTCTTT. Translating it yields CASSPSQQGWDTEAFF.

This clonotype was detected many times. CDR3 nucleotides: TGTGCCAGCAGCGTATCGGGTGGTAACGAGCAGTACTTC. It specifies CASSVSGGNEQYF. The chain has TRBV7-2 and TRBJ2-7; D remains unclear. Looked up from germline, CDR1 is SGHTA and CDR2 is FQGNSA. Trimming left V 5 bases short and J 5 bases short, with 13 bases between. This CDR3 spans 13 amino acids.

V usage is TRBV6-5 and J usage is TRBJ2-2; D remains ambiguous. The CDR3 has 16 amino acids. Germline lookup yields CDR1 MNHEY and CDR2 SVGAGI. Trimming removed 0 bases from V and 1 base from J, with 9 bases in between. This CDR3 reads CASSYSHSLNTGELFF. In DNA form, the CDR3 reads TGTGCCAGCAGTTACTCGCACAGTTTGAACACCGGGGAGCTGTTTTTT.

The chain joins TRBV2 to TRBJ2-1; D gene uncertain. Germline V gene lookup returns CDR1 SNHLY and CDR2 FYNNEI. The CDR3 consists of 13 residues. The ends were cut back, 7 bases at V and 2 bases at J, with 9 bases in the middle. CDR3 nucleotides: TGTGCCAGCATTGGTACAGCCTACAATGAGCAGTTCTTC. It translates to CASIGTAYNEQFF.

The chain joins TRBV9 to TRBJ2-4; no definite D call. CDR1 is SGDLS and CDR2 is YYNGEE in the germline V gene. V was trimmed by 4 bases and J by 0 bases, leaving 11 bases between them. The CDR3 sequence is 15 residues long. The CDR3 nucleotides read TGTGCCAGCAGCCCCCGCGGAAGAGCCAAAAACATTCAGTACTTC. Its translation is CASSPRGRAKNIQYF.

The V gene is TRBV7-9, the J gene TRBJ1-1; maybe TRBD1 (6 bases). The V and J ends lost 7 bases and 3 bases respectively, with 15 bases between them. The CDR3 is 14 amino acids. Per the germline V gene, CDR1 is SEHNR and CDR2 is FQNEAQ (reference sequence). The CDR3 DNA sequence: TGTGCCAGCATCGGGACCGGACAGTACACTGAAGCTTTCTTT. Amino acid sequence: CASIGTGQYTEAFF.

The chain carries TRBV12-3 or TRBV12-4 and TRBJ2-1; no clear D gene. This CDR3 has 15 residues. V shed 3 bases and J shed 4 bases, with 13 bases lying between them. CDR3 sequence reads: CASSFGQILYNEQFF. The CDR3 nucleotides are TGTGCCAGCAGTTTTGGGCAGATCCTGTACAATGAGCAGTTCTTC.

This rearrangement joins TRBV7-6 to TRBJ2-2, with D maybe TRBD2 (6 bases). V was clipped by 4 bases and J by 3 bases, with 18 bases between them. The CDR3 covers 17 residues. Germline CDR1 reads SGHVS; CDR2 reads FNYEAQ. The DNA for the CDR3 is TGTGCCAGCAGCTCCGCTTCCGGACCGGGGGACACCGGGGAGCTGTTTTTT. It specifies CASSSASGPGDTGELFF.

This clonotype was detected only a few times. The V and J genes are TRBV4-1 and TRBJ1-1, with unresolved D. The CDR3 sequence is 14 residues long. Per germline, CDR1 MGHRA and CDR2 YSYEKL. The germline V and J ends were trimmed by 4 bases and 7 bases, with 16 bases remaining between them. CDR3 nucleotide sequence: TGCGCCAGCAGCCCGGCACCTGCCCCGAATGAAGCTTTCTTT. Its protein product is CASSPAPAPNEAFF.

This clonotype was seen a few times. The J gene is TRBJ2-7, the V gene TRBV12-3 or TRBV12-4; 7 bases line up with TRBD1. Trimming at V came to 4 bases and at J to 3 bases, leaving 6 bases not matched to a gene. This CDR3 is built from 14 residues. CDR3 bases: TGTGCCAGCAGTTCGCAATGGGACAGCTACGAGCAGTACTTC. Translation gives CASSSQWDSYEQYF.

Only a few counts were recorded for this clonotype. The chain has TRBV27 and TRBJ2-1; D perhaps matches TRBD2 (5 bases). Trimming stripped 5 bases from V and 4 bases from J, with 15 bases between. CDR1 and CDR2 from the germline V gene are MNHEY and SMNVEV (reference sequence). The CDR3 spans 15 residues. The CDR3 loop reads CASSPSTGFYNEQFF. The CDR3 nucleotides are TGTGCCAGCAGTCCCTCAACGGGGTTTTACAATGAGCAGTTCTTC.

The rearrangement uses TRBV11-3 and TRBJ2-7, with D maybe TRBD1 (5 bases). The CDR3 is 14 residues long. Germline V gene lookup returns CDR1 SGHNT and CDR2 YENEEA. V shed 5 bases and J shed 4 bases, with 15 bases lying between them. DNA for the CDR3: TGTGCCAGCAGCGAACCAGGGAAGCCTTACGAGCAGTACTTC. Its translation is CASSEPGKPYEQYF.

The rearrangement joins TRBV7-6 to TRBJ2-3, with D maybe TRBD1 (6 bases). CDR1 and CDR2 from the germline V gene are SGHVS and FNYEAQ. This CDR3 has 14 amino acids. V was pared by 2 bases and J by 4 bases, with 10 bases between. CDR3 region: CASSLRQAPDTQYF. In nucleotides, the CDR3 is TGTGCCAGCAGCTTAAGACAGGCCCCAGATACGCAGTATTTT.

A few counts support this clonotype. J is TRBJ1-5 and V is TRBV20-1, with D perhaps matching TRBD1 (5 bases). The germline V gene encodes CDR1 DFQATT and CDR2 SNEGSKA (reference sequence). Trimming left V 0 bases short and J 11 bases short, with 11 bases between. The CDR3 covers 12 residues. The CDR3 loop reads CSARERDRAQHF. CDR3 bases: TGCAGTGCTAGAGAGCGGGACCGGGCCCAGCATTTT.

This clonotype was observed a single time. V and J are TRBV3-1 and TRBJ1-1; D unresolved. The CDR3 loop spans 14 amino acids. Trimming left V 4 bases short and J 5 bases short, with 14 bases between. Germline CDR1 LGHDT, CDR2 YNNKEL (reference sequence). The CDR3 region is CASSPPARTTEAFF. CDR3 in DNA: TGTGCCAGCAGCCCGCCAGCCCGAACAACTGAAGCTTTCTTT.

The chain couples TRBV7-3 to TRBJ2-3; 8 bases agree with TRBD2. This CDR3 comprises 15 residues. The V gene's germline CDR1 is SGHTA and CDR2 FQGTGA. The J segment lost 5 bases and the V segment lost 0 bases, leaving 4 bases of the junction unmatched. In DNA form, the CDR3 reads TGTGCCAGCAGCTTAACCCTTCGGGAGGGAGATACGCAGTATTTT. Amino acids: CASSLTLREGDTQYF.

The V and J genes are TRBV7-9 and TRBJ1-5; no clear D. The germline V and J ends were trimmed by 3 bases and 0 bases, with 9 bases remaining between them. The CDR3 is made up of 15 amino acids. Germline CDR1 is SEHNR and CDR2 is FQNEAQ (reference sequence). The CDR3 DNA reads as TGTGCCAGCAGCTTCGGGCAGCATAGCAATCAGCCCCAGCATTTT. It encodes CASSFGQHSNQPQHF.

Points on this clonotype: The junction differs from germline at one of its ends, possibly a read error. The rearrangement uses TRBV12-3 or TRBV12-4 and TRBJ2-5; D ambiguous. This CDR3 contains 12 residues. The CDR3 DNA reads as TGTACCAGCAGTTGGGATCAAGAGACCCAGTACTTC. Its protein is CTSSWDQETQYF.

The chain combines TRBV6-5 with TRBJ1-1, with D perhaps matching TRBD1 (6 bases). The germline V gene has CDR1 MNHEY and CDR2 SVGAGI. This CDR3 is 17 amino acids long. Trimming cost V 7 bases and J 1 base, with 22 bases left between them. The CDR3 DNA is TGTGCCAGCACCCAGGGGCCCTACACTCCGGGGAACACTGAAGCTTTCTTT. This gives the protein CASTQGPYTPGNTEAFF.

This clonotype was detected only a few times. The DNA of the CDR3 is TGTGCCAGCAGACCTTACAGGGAAGGACGAGAAACTGAAGCTTTCTTT. It codes for CASRPYREGRETEAFF. The chain has TRBV12-3 or TRBV12-4 and TRBJ1-1; tentative D call: TRBD1 (6 bases). The CDR3 runs 16 residues. The V gene lost 6 bases and the J gene lost 5 bases, with 22 bases spanning the gap.

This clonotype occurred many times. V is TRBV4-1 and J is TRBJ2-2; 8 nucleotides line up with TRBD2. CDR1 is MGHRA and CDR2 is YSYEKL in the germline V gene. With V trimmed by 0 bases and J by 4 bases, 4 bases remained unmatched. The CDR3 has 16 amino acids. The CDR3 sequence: CASSQDSLAGTGELFF. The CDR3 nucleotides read TGCGCCAGCAGCCAAGATAGTCTAGCGGGCACCGGGGAGCTGTTTTTT.

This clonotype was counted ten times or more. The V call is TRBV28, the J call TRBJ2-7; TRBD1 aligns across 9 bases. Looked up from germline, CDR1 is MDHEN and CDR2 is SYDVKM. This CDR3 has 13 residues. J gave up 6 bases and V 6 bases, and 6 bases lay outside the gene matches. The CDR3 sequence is CASSLGQGIEQYV. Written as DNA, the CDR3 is TGTGCCAGCAGCCTAGGACAGGGGATCGAGCAGTACGTC.

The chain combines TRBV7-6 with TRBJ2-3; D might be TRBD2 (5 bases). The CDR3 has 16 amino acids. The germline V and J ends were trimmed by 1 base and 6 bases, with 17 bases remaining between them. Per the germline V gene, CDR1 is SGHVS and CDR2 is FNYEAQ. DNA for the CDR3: TGTGCCAGCAGCTTAGTATATGCGGGTGAAGGGGATACGCAGTATTTT. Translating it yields CASSLVYAGEGDTQYF.

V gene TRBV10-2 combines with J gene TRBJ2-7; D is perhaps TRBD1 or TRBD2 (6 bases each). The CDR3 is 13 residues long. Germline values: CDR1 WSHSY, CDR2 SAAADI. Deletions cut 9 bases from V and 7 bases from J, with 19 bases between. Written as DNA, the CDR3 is TGCGCCAGAGGCGGGTATAGGGGGAGGGAGCAGTACTTC. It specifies CARGGYRGREQYF.

DNA of the CDR3: TGTGCCAGCAGCCCGGATCACCAGGCTCCCACAGATACGCAGTATTTT. It is translated as CASSPDHQAPTDTQYF. The genes are TRBV5-6 and TRBJ2-3; D not certain. The CDR3 is 16 amino acids. Between the trimmed V and J ends, which lost 4 bases and 2 bases, there was a span of 17 bases. Germline CDR1 SGHDT, CDR2 YYEEEE.